This T cell receptor (beta chain) was retrieved from a study of OX40 agonist ivuxolimab in advanced cancers. The CDR3 covers 14 residues. CDR1 and CDR2 from the germline V gene are MNHNS and SASEGT. Losses at the gene ends were 7 bases for V and 5 bases for J; bases not matched to a gene: 8. Generated by immunoSEQ multiplex PCR, the TCRdb table keeps only in-frame clones and is missing some. Here the sample spans tens of thousands of clones, around 80% being singletons. The timepoints at which blood was sampled were baseline, cycle 4 day 1, and cycle 7 day 1. The sequencing used CD4+ or CD8+ T cells sorted from blood, collected in a trial of the OX40 agonist ivuxolimab. V gene TRBV6-1 combines with J gene TRBJ1-5; 7 positions match TRBD1. The sequence was collected from an adult with an advanced solid tumor such as melanoma, head and neck, liver or kidney cancer. The CDR3 loop is CASIPGTDYQPQHF. The DNA for the CDR3 is TGTGCCAGCATCCCCGGGACAGATTATCAGCCCCAGCATTTT.